Listed below are T cell receptor beta chains from one sample, sequenced in a study of T cell repertoires in cytomegalovirus infection. The antigens for these receptors are not known. TCRdb re-called the reads through MiXCR, storing one row per CDR3 protein. The sample lists 110,000 or so distinct CDR3 sequences, about 33% occurring once. Sequenced material: CD8+ T cells from cultured PBMCs, taken from culture after CMV antigen stimulation. These receptors came from a human donor in good health (CMV status not recorded). Some clones in this sample may be carry-over from other donors' samples. Each CDR3 is given without its conserved first and last residue. Size is stated for part of the rows, as once, few or many counts, or as a class when the clone is expanded.

TRBV19 few 15 ASGAGELKYSNQPQH
TRBV28 . 13 ASTQRGSVTGELF
TRBV7-2 few 17 ASSLVGRLAGDYTGELF
TRBV7-9 few 13 ASSTTGTAISDPY
TRBV4-3 . 14 ASSQDPGGQQETQY
TRBV7-8 . 12 ASSSSDLNTEAF
TRBV28 many 12 ASSSGPITDTQY
TRBV4-1 many 12 ASSQEHHGDIQY
TRBV20-1 few 13 SARDQLAPGETQY
TRBV4-1 . 12 AISLGLGNQPQH
TRBV12-3/TRBV12-4 . 13 ASSLGGDRAYEQY
TRBV7-6 once 13 ASSLAGHSNQPQH
TRBV6-6 . 10 ASSYGVDTQY
TRBV7-2 many 11 ASSLTTGGVAF
TRBV12-5 . 14 ASGFTSALNTGELF
TRBV7-4 . 14 ASSLDSGETNTEAF
TRBV7-6 many 14 ASSLAPDRANNEQF
TRBV20-1 few 13 SARIRTGAPYEQY
TRBV27 . 11 ASSLHQSYGYT
TRBV2 . 13 ASADPGGHSYEQY
TRBV7-9 few 14 ASSPPPGRIDYGYT
TRBV6-5 many 12 ASSNWGSSDTQY
TRBV6-5 few 13 ASSYSSGTNEKLF
TRBV12-5 . 10 ASAEGNNEQF
TRBV4-3 . 16 ASSQGPLLIDRNYGYT
TRBV28 few 11 ASTPRGNTEAF
TRBV6-2/TRBV6-3 . 14 ASSLRDRRMNTEAF
TRBV12-3/TRBV12-4 . 14 ASSFYYKLPRNEQF
TRBV12-3/TRBV12-4 few 12 ASSTGTGGSEAF
TRBV6-1 many 13 ASEGQGKLNQPQH
TRBV7-8 few 10 ASSRTEMGYT
TRBV2 few 17 ASSPKGVQGVYSNQPQH
TRBV24-1 few 11 ATSGEGNQPQH
TRBV20-1 . 14 SARPVGRSYNSPLH
TRBV2 . 19 ASSVEFPGLAGSPSTDTQY
TRBV27 . 12 ASSVTGGNTEAF
TRBV12-3/TRBV12-4 once 11 ASSKREADTQY
TRBV10-3 . 12 AISRTGHLYGYT
TRBV6-1 many 11 ASSGGITDTQY
TRBV6-1 few 11 ASSEFEVYEQY
TRBV6-8 . 12 ASSYGTDPDGYT
TRBV12-3/TRBV12-4 few 9 ASSAGLEQY
TRBV28 . 13 ASSFRAPISYEQY
TRBV2 . 13 ASSDSWGRGTEAF
TRBV7-3 . 13 ASSFDTSSGNTIY
TRBV18 few 14 ASSPPEVPIGDTQY
TRBV19 . 11 ASSMDHWSEQF
TRBV2 few 9 ASSEGDTQY
TRBV4-1 . 15 ASSQDTSSGGAYEQF